Listed below are T cell receptor beta chains from one sample, sequenced in a study of blood T cell repertoires in COVID-19. The assay was immunoSEQ multiplex PCR, and TCRdb's table has in-frame clones only and misses some. The data hold 120,000 to 150,000 clones, with roughly 85% observed a single time. Sequencing was done on a sample of peripheral blood. These receptors originate from a human donor with acute or convalescent COVID-19. The donor label of this sample is uncertain. Both conserved end residues are part of each CDR3. Fields, in order: V gene, CDR3 length, clone size, D gene, J gene, CDR3 protein, CDR3 DNA. The D gene is left open where the match is weak. Clone size is stated in some rows and not others, as once, few, many or a class when expanded.

V: TRBV5-4
length: 11
size: NA
D: NA
J: TRBJ1-1
CDR3: CASSLSGVAFF
DNA: TGTGCCAGCAGCTTGTCGGGGGTAGCTTTCTTT

V: TRBV7-2
length: 14
size: NA
D: NA
J: TRBJ1-2
CDR3: CASSLAPEGGGYTF
DNA: TGTGCCAGCAGCTTAGCGCCGGAGGGAGGGGGCTACACCTTC

V: TRBV5-1
length: 16
size: NA
D: NA
J: TRBJ2-6
CDR3: CASSLGGRPGANVLTF
DNA: TGCGCCAGCAGCTTGGGGGGGCGCCCTGGGGCCAACGTCCTGACTTTC

V: TRBV30
length: 19
size: NA
D: TRBD1
J: TRBJ2-6
CDR3: CAWSVSRQGAFSGANVLTF
DNA: TGTGCCTGGAGTGTGTCCCGACAGGGGGCTTTCTCTGGGGCCAACGTCCTGACTTTC

V: TRBV10-3
length: 14
size: NA
D: TRBD1
J: TRBJ2-7
CDR3: CAISEQGQGYEQYF
DNA: TGTGCCATCAGTGAGCAGGGACAGGGCTACGAGCAGTACTTC

V: TRBV6-1
length: 14
size: NA
D: NA
J: TRBJ2-2
CDR3: CASKLGPNTGELFF
DNA: TGTGCCAGCAAACTGGGGCCGAACACCGGGGAGCTGTTTTTT

V: TRBV19
length: 14
size: once
D: NA
J: TRBJ1-6
CDR3: CASSQGPYNSPLHF
DNA: TGTGCCAGTAGCCAGGGGCCATATAATTCACCCCTCCACTTT

V: TRBV5-6
length: 14
size: NA
D: NA
J: TRBJ1-3
CDR3: CASSLDRAGNTIYF
DNA: TGTGCCAGCAGCTTGGACAGGGCTGGAAACACCATATATTTT

V: TRBV5-1
length: 15
size: NA
D: NA
J: TRBJ1-4
CDR3: CASSLGAGGREKLFF
DNA: TGCGCCAGCAGCTTGGGTGCGGGGGGCCGTGAAAAACTGTTTTTT

V: TRBV4-3
length: 14
size: NA
D: NA
J: TRBJ2-1
CDR3: CASSQPLQVNEQFF
DNA: TGCGCCAGCAGCCAACCATTACAGGTCAATGAGCAGTTCTTC

V: TRBV29-1
length: 14
size: NA
D: TRBD1
J: TRBJ2-3
CDR3: CSVGVDRSISTQYF
DNA: TGCAGCGTGGGGGTGGACAGGTCGATCAGTACGCAGTATTTT

V: TRBV25-1
length: 13
size: once
D: NA
J: TRBJ1-6
CDR3: CASSDYSISPLHF
DNA: TGTGCCAGCAGTGATTACAGCATTTCACCCCTCCACTTT

V: TRBV29-1
length: 14
size: once
D: TRBD1
J: TRBJ2-5
CDR3: CSVHRGLERETQYF
DNA: TGCAGCGTTCACAGGGGGCTTGAAAGAGAGACCCAGTACTTC

V: TRBV12-3/TRBV12-4
length: 11
size: once
D: NA
J: TRBJ2-1
CDR3: CASSLGHEQFF
DNA: TGTGCCAGCAGTTTAGGGCATGAGCAGTTCTTC

V: TRBV24-1
length: 15
size: NA
D: NA
J: TRBJ2-2
CDR3: CATSDRTVALRELFF
DNA: TGTGCCACCAGTGATCGGACAGTTGCCCTCCGGGAGCTGTTTTTT

V: TRBV4-3
length: 12
size: NA
D: NA
J: TRBJ1-4
CDR3: CASSQSHEKLFF
DNA: TGCGCCAGCAGCCAAAGCCATGAAAAACTGTTTTTT

V: TRBV19
length: 17
size: NA
D: TRBD1
J: TRBJ1-6
CDR3: CASSPRGQSSYNSPLHF
DNA: TGTGCCAGTAGTCCTCGGGGACAGAGCTCCTATAATTCACCCCTCCACTTT

V: TRBV7-2
length: 15
size: few
D: TRBD2
J: TRBJ2-1
CDR3: CASSLLAGGRDEQFF
DNA: TGTGCCAGCAGCTTATTAGCGGGGGGACGAGATGAGCAGTTCTTC

V: TRBV19
length: 16
size: NA
D: NA
J: TRBJ1-5
CDR3: CASSTIAGYSNQPQHF
DNA: TGTGCCAGTAGTACTATCGCGGGTTATAGCAATCAGCCCCAGCATTTT

V: TRBV9
length: 18
size: few
D: TRBD2
J: TRBJ2-2
CDR3: CASSGTSGSKASTGELFF
DNA: TGTGCCAGCAGTGGGACTAGCGGGAGTAAAGCCTCCACCGGGGAGCTGTTTTTT

V: TRBV5-3
length: 15
size: NA
D: NA
J: TRBJ2-5
CDR3: CARSYRDKGPETQYF
DNA: TGTGCCAGAAGCTATCGGGACAAGGGACCGGAGACCCAGTACTTC

V: TRBV19
length: 14
size: NA
D: TRBD1
J: TRBJ1-2
CDR3: CASSISGLTGKDTF
DNA: TGTGCCAGTAGTATATCAGGATTGACAGGGAAGGACACCTTC

V: TRBV6-5
length: 15
size: NA
D: NA
J: TRBJ1-2
CDR3: CAVRNLRTTNYGYTF
DNA: TGTGCCGTACGAAACCTCCGGACAACAAACTATGGCTACACCTTC

V: TRBV11-3
length: 17
size: NA
D: NA
J: TRBJ2-1
CDR3: CASSFPRGAVTYNEQFF
DNA: TGTGCCAGCAGCTTCCCCCGGGGAGCGGTTACGTACAATGAGCAGTTCTTC

V: TRBV11-2
length: 15
size: NA
D: TRBD2
J: TRBJ2-1
CDR3: CASSLASGTYNEQFF
DNA: TGTGCCAGCAGCTTGGCTAGCGGGACCTACAATGAGCAGTTCTTC

V: TRBV5-5
length: 16
size: NA
D: NA
J: TRBJ2-2
CDR3: CASSLMAGQSTGELFF
DNA: TGTGCCAGCAGCTTGATGGCGGGACAGAGCACCGGGGAGCTGTTTTTT

V: TRBV30
length: 13
size: once
D: TRBD1
J: TRBJ2-3
CDR3: CASRTGGADTQYF
DNA: TGTGCCTCACGGACAGGGGGTGCAGATACGCAGTATTTT

V: TRBV15
length: 16
size: NA
D: TRBD1
J: TRBJ1-2
CDR3: CATSRDRDRVGYGYTF
DNA: TGTGCCACCAGCAGAGATAGGGACAGGGTCGGGTATGGCTACACCTTC

V: TRBV20-1
length: 12
size: NA
D: NA
J: TRBJ1-2
CDR3: CSASSGDYGYTF
DNA: TGCAGTGCTAGTTCCGGGGACTATGGCTACACCTTC

V: TRBV19
length: 13
size: NA
D: NA
J: TRBJ2-3
CDR3: CASSLRITDTQYF
DNA: TGTGCCAGTAGTCTGAGAATCACAGATACGCAGTATTTT

V: TRBV7-6
length: 11
size: NA
D: NA
J: TRBJ1-1
CDR3: CASSRDTEAFF
DNA: TGTGCCAGCAGCCGGGACACTGAAGCTTTCTTT

V: TRBV6-5
length: 16
size: few
D: NA
J: TRBJ1-2
CDR3: CASSYSMMGARYGYTF
DNA: TGTGCCAGCAGTTACTCGATGATGGGGGCTCGCTATGGCTACACCTTC

V: TRBV7-8
length: 18
size: NA
D: TRBD2
J: TRBJ2-2
CDR3: CASSLTEAGGANTGELFF
DNA: TGTGCCAGCAGCTTAACGGAGGCGGGGGGCGCGAACACCGGGGAGCTGTTTTTT

V: TRBV7-2
length: 15
size: NA
D: TRBD2
J: TRBJ2-7
CDR3: CASSAGLAGAYEQYF
DNA: TGTGCCAGCAGCGCCGGACTAGCGGGGGCCTACGAGCAGTACTTC

V: TRBV6-2/TRBV6-3
length: 15
size: NA
D: TRBD1
J: TRBJ1-5
CDR3: CASSSDRGGNQPQHF
DNA: TGTGCCAGCAGTTCTGACAGGGGAGGCAATCAGCCCCAGCATTTT

V: TRBV10-3
length: 15
size: NA
D: TRBD1
J: TRBJ2-3
CDR3: CAISLDREWSDTQYF
DNA: TGTGCCATCAGCCTGGACAGGGAGTGGTCAGATACGCAGTATTTT

V: TRBV30
length: 15
size: NA
D: TRBD2
J: TRBJ2-7
CDR3: CAWSPVSGSSYEQYF
DNA: TGTGCCTGGAGCCCAGTTAGCGGGAGCTCCTACGAGCAGTACTTC

V: TRBV7-2
length: 14
size: NA
D: NA
J: TRBJ2-5
CDR3: CASSTGGGRQTQYF
DNA: TGTGCCAGCAGCACAGGGGGGGGGCGACAGACCCAGTACTTC

V: TRBV5-8
length: 15
size: NA
D: TRBD1
J: TRBJ2-5
CDR3: CASSPGQGARETQYF
DNA: TGTGCCAGCAGCCCCGGCCAGGGGGCCAGGGAGACCCAGTACTTC

V: TRBV5-1
length: 16
size: NA
D: NA
J: TRBJ2-3
CDR3: CASSFQGSRGTDTQYF
DNA: TGCGCCAGCAGCTTTCAGGGGAGTCGTGGCACAGATACGCAGTATTTT

V: TRBV7-2
length: 14
size: NA
D: NA
J: TRBJ2-2
CDR3: CASRAGANTGELFF
DNA: TGTGCCAGCAGGGCGGGGGCAAATACCGGGGAGCTGTTTTTT